Following are 20 T cell receptor beta chains from one sample sequenced in a study of graft-versus-host responses after intestinal transplantation (dated by TCRdb to the early 2020s). According to the study, the label for this sample's time point signals: cells obtained before transplantation from donor or recipient. Antigen specificity for these receptors is unknown. The library was built by means of the immunoSEQ multiplex PCR assay. TCRdb's version of the immuneACCESS table is confined to in-frame rearrangements and falls short of the full clone set. An unresolved V gene accounts for under half of the shortfall where checked; the remainder is of unknown origin. Recorded for this sample are around 90,000 clones; 90% to 95% of them occurred a single time. 1.1% of the sample lies in the top ten. The sequencing here drew on unstimulated CD8+ T cells sorted from spleen or lymph node cells, taken before transplant. The receptors originated from a human donor who was the organ donor for an intestinal transplant.

The V gene is TRBV7-9, the J gene TRBJ1-4; the D gene is possibly TRBD1 (5 bases). Between the trimmed V and J ends, which lost 3 bases and 6 bases, there was a span of 14 bases. CDR3 length: 15 residues. The germline gives CDR1 SEHNR, CDR2 FQNEAQ (reference sequence). The CDR3 region is CASSFPGEGDEKLFF. The CDR3 region has the DNA TGTGCCAGCAGCTTTCCGGGAGAAGGGGATGAAAAACTGTTTTTT.

The chain is built from TRBV6-1 and TRBJ2-5; TRBD2 aligns across 8 bases. The CDR3 has 16 amino acids. The trim removed 4 bases at V and 7 bases at J, leaving 14 bases unmatched. The V gene's germline CDR1 is MNHNS and CDR2 SASEGT. The CDR3 sequence is CASSGHGFWREATQYF. In DNA, the CDR3 is TGTGCCAGCAGTGGACACGGGTTTTGGCGGGAGGCGACCCAGTACTTC.

DNA of the CDR3: TGTGCCAGTAGTACCCCAAATGAGCAGTTCTTC. Its protein is CASSTPNEQFF. J is TRBJ2-1 and V is TRBV19; D not resolved. Germline assignment: CDR1 LNHDA and CDR2 SQIVND (reference sequence). V was cut by 4 bases and J by 7 bases, with 5 bases left in between. The CDR3 extends over 11 amino acids. The full variable domain, completed using reference TRBV19 and TRBJ2-1, is DGGITQSPKYLFRKEGQNVTLSCEQNLNHDAMYWYRQDPGQGLRLIYYSQIVNDFQKGDIAEGYSVSREKKESFPLTVTSAQKNPTAFYLCASSTPNEQFFGPGTRLTVL.

Comments on this clone: One junction end disagrees with the germline gene, perhaps due to a read error. The chain recombines TRBV7-7 with TRBJ2-3; TRBD2 aligns across 11 bases. The CDR3 totals 16 residues. Germline CDR1 and CDR2: SSHAT and FNYEAQ (reference sequence). Here the CDR3 reads CASSATSGGSADTQYF. The CDR3, as DNA: TGTGCTAGCAGCGCCACTAGCGGGGGTAGCGCAGATACGCAGTATTTT.

This clone was detected once. The chain uses TRBV18 and TRBJ2-3, with 7 bases fitting TRBD2. The CDR3 runs to 15 residues. J gave up 6 bases and V 3 bases, and 9 bases lay outside the gene matches. From germline, CDR1 is KGHSH and CDR2 LQKENI. The CDR3 DNA follows: TGTGCCAGCTCACCCCCCGGGACTACGAGGGATACGCAGTATTTT. This translates into CASSPPGTTRDTQYF.

The V gene is TRBV9, the J gene TRBJ2-5, with 7 bases fitting TRBD2. The CDR3 length is 14 residues. The germline V gene encodes CDR1 SGDLS and CDR2 YYNGEE. With 3 bases clipped from V and 1 base from J, the junction kept 3 bases outside the gene matches. CDR3: CASSAWGGQETQYF. DNA for the CDR3: TGTGCCAGCAGCGCGTGGGGGGGCCAAGAGACCCAGTACTTC.

This chain connects TRBV10-3 to TRBJ1-1; TRBD1 might be the D (6 bases). CDR1 is ENHRY, CDR2 SYGVKD, per germline. The CDR3 spans 16 residues. V lost 0 bases to trimming and J lost 0 bases, with 11 bases between them. In DNA form, the CDR3 reads TGTGCCATCAGTGAGTCCAGGACAGCCATGAACACTGAAGCTTTCTTT. Translated: CAISESRTAMNTEAFF.

The chain combines TRBV29-1 with TRBJ2-3; 7 positions agree with TRBD1. With 2 bases clipped from V and 7 bases from J, the junction kept 12 bases outside the gene matches. CDR1 SQVTM and CDR2 ANQGSEA come from the germline V gene. The CDR3 has 15 amino acids. This CDR3 reads CSVEPRTGPTYTQYF. The CDR3, as DNA: TGCAGCGTTGAACCACGGACAGGACCCACTTATACGCAGTATTTT.

The chain combines TRBV27 with TRBJ2-5; 7 positions match TRBD2. The germline V gene encodes CDR1 MNHEY and CDR2 SMNVEV (reference sequence). The CDR3 runs 13 residues. V lost 8 bases to trimming and J lost 5 bases; unmatched junction nucleotides: 8. The DNA for the CDR3 is TGTGCCAGCTCCGGGGGGATGGAGGAGACCCAGTACTTC. This sequence encodes CASSGGMEETQYF.

This clone has more than one count but fewer than ten. The chain links TRBV6-1 to TRBJ2-7; D possibly corresponds to TRBD1 (5 bases). The CDR3 is made up of 13 amino acids. Germline CDR1 MNHNS, CDR2 SASEGT. V was shortened by 2 bases and J by 5 bases, with 10 bases between the two germline ends. The CDR3 DNA follows: TGTGCCAGCAGTGAAATGGTGGGGCACGAGCAGTACTTC. Amino acid sequence: CASSEMVGHEQYF.

The chain recombines TRBV7-6 with TRBJ2-7; TRBD1 is a possible D gene (6 bases). The CDR3 is made up of 15 amino acids. V lost 0 bases and J 4 bases, leaving 13 bases between the germline ends. The germline CDR1 and CDR2 sequences are SGHVS and FNYEAQ. DNA for the CDR3: TGTGCCAGCAGCTTAGCGGACTGGACAGCATACGAGCAGTACTTC. Its protein product is CASSLADWTAYEQYF.

This chain connects TRBV5-6 to TRBJ2-7; 7 bases align to TRBD1. Germline-derived CDR1 and CDR2 are SGHDT and YYEEEE. Trimming removed 4 bases from V and 6 bases from J; junction bases left unmatched: 7. The CDR3 covers 13 residues. The CDR3 DNA reads TGTGCCAGCAGCCCCACAGGGGCGTCCGAGCAGTACTTC. Encoded protein: CASSPTGASEQYF.

A word on this clone: Other DNA sequences from this sample encode an identical CDR3 as well. The chain combines TRBV11-2 with TRBJ2-1; 14 bases line up with TRBD2. This CDR3 has 15 amino acids. The V and J ends lost 4 bases and 5 bases, in that order; junction bases with no gene match: 1. Germline-derived CDR1 and CDR2 are SGHAT and FQNNGV. CDR3 nucleotides: TGTGCCAGCAGCTCGACTAGCGGGGGGGACAATGAGCAGTTCTTC. Its translation is CASSSTSGGDNEQFF.

This sequence joins TRBV29-1 and TRBJ2-7; 10 bases map to TRBD2. Trimming took 2 bases from V and 4 from J; bases not matched to a gene: 5. CDR1 is SQVTM and CDR2 is ANQGSEA in the germline V gene. CDR3 size: 14 residues. CDR3 bases: TGCAGCGTTGAAAAGCTAGCGGGGGTATACGAGCAGTACTTC. This gives the protein CSVEKLAGVYEQYF.

DNA for the CDR3: TGTGCCAGCAGTGACCGGACAGTCTACGCTGGAAACACCATATATTTT. This encodes CASSDRTVYAGNTIYF. The rearrangement joins TRBV2 to TRBJ1-3; perhaps TRBD1 as D (6 bases). The germline V gene encodes CDR1 SNHLY and CDR2 FYNNEI. V lost 3 bases and J 2 bases, leaving 14 bases between the germline ends. The CDR3 length is 16 residues.

The chain has TRBV7-9 and TRBJ1-4, with D tentatively TRBD1 (5 bases). Looked up from germline, CDR1 is SEHNR and CDR2 is FQNEAQ (reference sequence). V was clipped by 3 bases and J by 7 bases, with 18 bases between them. This CDR3 contains 16 residues. CDR3 sequence reads: CASSFLVGDLSEKLFF. The CDR3 DNA reads as TGTGCCAGCAGCTTTCTCGTAGGGGATCTTAGTGAAAAACTGTTTTTT.

This clone is deemed medium-sized. The chain couples TRBV11-2 to TRBJ2-7; D is undetermined. The CDR3 is 16 residues long. V lost 7 bases, J lost 2 bases, and 21 bases lay in between. CDR1 and CDR2 from the germline V gene are SGHAT and FQNNGV. The CDR3 bases are TGTGCCAGCACCTTTAACTCCAAGTACCTAACCTACGAGCAGTACTTC. Protein product: CASTFNSKYLTYEQYF.

The chain carries TRBV7-9 and TRBJ2-7; TRBD2 is a possible D gene (5 bases). Deletions cut 1 base from V and 0 bases from J, with 7 bases between. The germline CDR1 and CDR2 sequences are SEHNR and FQNEAQ (reference sequence). The CDR3 has 14 amino acids. CDR3 nucleotides: TGTGCCAGCAGCTTAGGTGGAGGCTCCTACGAGCAGTACTTC. Its protein is CASSLGGGSYEQYF.

This chain links TRBV10-3 with TRBJ1-2; a weak D match, TRBD1 (6 bases). Trimming removed 6 bases from V and 6 bases from J, with 14 bases in between. The CDR3 is 13 residues long. The germline gives CDR1 ENHRY, CDR2 SYGVKD. The CDR3 sequence: CAIRTTGYHGYTF. The CDR3 DNA is TGTGCCATCAGAACCACAGGGTATCATGGCTACACCTTC.

The chain combines TRBV2 with TRBJ1-1; D possibly corresponds to TRBD1 (5 bases). The CDR3 has 14 amino acids. Germline assignment: CDR1 SNHLY and CDR2 FYNNEI. Trimming left V 8 bases short and J 1 base short, with 14 bases between. CDR3 region: CASWGGLRNTEAFF. CDR3 DNA sequence: TGTGCCAGCTGGGGGGGGTTGCGGAACACTGAAGCTTTCTTT.